A single sample gave rise to the 20 T cell receptor beta chains below, sequenced in a study of human T cells and chemical hapten exposure. Time point of the sample: patch test 2, 6 weeks after DPC sensitization. The treatment: therapeutic diphenylcyclopropenone sensitization with weekly scalp DPC. In TCRdb, the RACE reads were re-called with MiXCR into one record per CDR3 protein. Here the sample spans over 100,000 distinct CDR3 sequences, 9.2% being singletons. This specimen consisted of whole blood, obtained in connection with sensitization to the hapten diphenylcyclopropenone (DPC). Receptor source: a woman aged 40 to 55 with alopecia areata. Some clones in this sample may be carry-over from other donors' samples.

This clonotype was observed a few times. The V and J genes are TRBV29-1 and TRBJ2-3; TRBD1 agrees at 8 bases. The germline V gene has CDR1 SQVTM and CDR2 ANQGSEA. This CDR3 is 13 amino acids long. The junction had 7 bases not matched to a gene; V was cut back by 6 bases and J by 5 bases. CDR3 in amino acids: CSVRTGQRDTQYF. CDR3 bases: TGCAGCGTCCGGACAGGGCAAAGAGATACGCAGTATTTT.

This clonotype was detected ten times or more. This chain uses TRBV2 with TRBJ1-2, with no clear D. CDR1 is SNHLY and CDR2 is FYNNEI in the germline V gene. Trimming pared 2 bases from V and 5 bases from J, leaving 15 bases between. The length of the CDR3 is 15 residues. The DNA of the CDR3 is TGTGCCAGCAGTGAAAGGCCGGGGTTTGGATATGGCTACACCTTC. This translates into CASSERPGFGYGYTF.

This clonotype appeared a few times. This chain connects TRBV6-1 to TRBJ1-5; D possibly corresponds to TRBD1 (5 bases). This CDR3 is 16 amino acids long. The V gene's germline CDR1 is MNHNS and CDR2 SASEGT. With 0 bases removed from V and 5 bases from J, the gap between germline ends came to 14 bases. The CDR3 protein is CASSEAVSGPYQPQHF. Here the CDR3 DNA reads TGTGCCAGCAGTGAAGCGGTCTCAGGGCCGTATCAGCCCCAGCATTTT.

V usage is TRBV6-5 and J usage is TRBJ2-7; TRBD2 agrees at 7 bases. Germline V lookup: CDR1 MNHEY, CDR2 SVGAGI. The CDR3 length is 17 residues. Losses at the gene ends were 0 bases for V and 6 bases for J; bases not matched to a gene: 14. CDR3 amino acids: CASSYSGWSGETGEQYF. CDR3 DNA sequence: TGTGCCAGCAGTTACTCCGGGTGGAGCGGGGAAACAGGCGAGCAGTACTTC.

This sequence joins TRBV12-3 or TRBV12-4 and TRBJ2-7, with D maybe TRBD1 (5 bases). CDR3 size: 15 residues. The V gene lost 4 bases and the J gene lost 0 bases, with 13 bases spanning the gap. DNA of the CDR3: TGTGCCAGCAGTTCCGGACAATCCCTCTCCTACGAGCAGTACTTC. Translating gives CASSSGQSLSYEQYF.

The chain joins TRBV5-1 to TRBJ2-7, with 10 bases that match TRBD1. Per germline, CDR1 SGHRS and CDR2 YFSETQ. The CDR3 loop spans 17 amino acids. Trimming took 4 bases from V and 0 from J; bases not matched to a gene: 10. The CDR3 DNA follows: TGCGCCAGCAGCCCTGGACAGGGGGTCTGGACCTCCTACGAGCAGTACTTC. It specifies CASSPGQGVWTSYEQYF. The entire variable domain, with the rest obtained from reference TRBV5-1 and TRBJ2-7, is as follows: KAGVTQTPRYLIKTRGQQVTLSCSPISGHRSVSWYQQTPGQGLQFLFEYFSETQRNKGNFPGRFSGRQFSNSRSEMNVSTLELGDSALYLCASSPGQGVWTSYEQYFGPGTRLTVT.

The V gene is TRBV7-2, the J gene TRBJ1-1; 10 bases line up with TRBD1. The CDR3 consists of 15 residues. The germline gives CDR1 SGHTA, CDR2 FQGNSA. V shed 1 base, J shed 7 bases, and the junction held 6 bases outside the gene matches. CDR3 coding DNA: TGTGCCAGCAGCTTAGGGCGGGACAGGGGCATTGAAGCTTTCTTT. Translation: CASSLGRDRGIEAFF.

This chain uses TRBV5-1 with TRBJ1-1; 7 positions agree with TRBD1. Germline V lookup: CDR1 SGHRS, CDR2 YFSETQ. The CDR3 sequence is 13 residues long. With V trimmed by 3 bases and J by 4 bases, 3 bases remained unmatched. This CDR3 reads CASSWAGGTEAFF. CDR3 sequence (DNA): TGCGCCAGCAGCTGGGCAGGGGGCACTGAAGCTTTCTTT.

This clonotype was seen more than once but under ten times. CDR3 DNA: TGTGCCAGCAGCCATACCGACAGTAATTCACCCCTCCACTTT. Protein sequence: CASSHTDSNSPLHF. The rearrangement uses TRBV4-2 and TRBJ1-6; D possibly corresponds to TRBD1 (5 bases). The CDR3 has 14 amino acids. Per germline, CDR1 LGHNA and CDR2 YNFKEQ. V was shortened by 3 bases and J by 6 bases, with 9 bases between the two germline ends.

The CDR3 region is CASGTKDEAFF. CDR3 DNA: TGTGCCAGCGGGACAAAGGATGAAGCTTTCTTT. The chain joins TRBV2 to TRBJ1-1; tentative D call: TRBD1 (6 bases). This CDR3 contains 11 residues. The germline V gene encodes CDR1 SNHLY and CDR2 FYNNEI. With 8 bases removed from V and 7 bases from J, the gap between germline ends came to 11 bases.

This clonotype was observed a few times. The chain is built from TRBV15 and TRBJ1-6; a weak D match, TRBD1 (5 bases). Germline V gene data show CDR1 as LNHNV and CDR2 as YYDKDF (reference sequence). Trimming removed 0 bases at V and 10 bases at J, with 13 bases between. The CDR3 loop spans 15 amino acids. CDR3 DNA: TGTGCCACCAGCAGAGATCGCCAGGGTAAATCACCCCTCCACTTT. Translation gives CATSRDRQGKSPLHF.

Ten or more counts support this clonotype. This rearrangement joins TRBV29-1 to TRBJ2-5, with D hard to call. Germline V gives CDR1 SQVTM, CDR2 ANQGSEA. The CDR3 extends over 12 amino acids. The CDR3 DNA is TGCAATCCGAGGCAGAAACAAGAGACCCAGTACTTC. Translating gives CNPRQKQETQYF.

The sample holds many counts of this clonotype. This chain connects TRBV7-2 to TRBJ2-3; TRBD2 is a possible D gene (5 bases). The CDR3 loop spans 13 amino acids. Trimming removed 3 bases from V and 4 bases from J, with 8 bases in between. CDR1 and CDR2 (germline): SGHTA, FQGNSA. The CDR3 region has the DNA TGTGCCAGCAGCTTCGTCGGGGCAGATACGCAGTATTTT. Its translation is CASSFVGADTQYF.

This clonotype was seen repeatedly, ten times or more. J is TRBJ2-7 and V is TRBV25-1, with TRBD2 as a possible D gene (5 bases). Germline V gives CDR1 MGHDK, CDR2 SYGVNS. The CDR3 is 14 amino acids. V gave up 2 bases and J gave up 2 bases, with 10 bases separating them. CDR3 DNA: TGTGCCAGCAGTGAAATCCGGGATGCCTACGAGCAGTACTTC. Protein: CASSEIRDAYEQYF.

The chain uses TRBV11-3 and TRBJ2-3, with D perhaps matching TRBD2 (5 bases). This CDR3 is built from 14 residues. CDR1 and CDR2 (germline): SGHNT, YENEEA. V shed 3 bases and J shed 5 bases, with 12 bases lying between them. The CDR3 DNA reads TGTGCCAGCAGCTTTGGAGGTCTTCAAGATACGCAGTATTTT. As protein: CASSFGGLQDTQYF. The full variable domain, completed using reference TRBV11-3 and TRBJ2-3, is EAGVVQSPRYKIIEKKQPVAFWCNPISGHNTLYWYLQNLGQGPELLIRYENEEAVDDSQLPKDRFSAERLKGVDSTLKIQPAELGDSAVYLCASSFGGLQDTQYFGPGTRLTVL.

This chain connects TRBV29-1 to TRBJ1-2, with 9 positions matching TRBD1. After removal of 7 bases from V and 7 bases from J, the junction contained 10 bases not matched to a gene. The CDR3 sequence is 13 residues long. From germline, CDR1 is SQVTM and CDR2 ANQGSEA. CDR3 residues: CSAYATGGSGYTF. The DNA of the CDR3 is TGCAGCGCGTACGCTACAGGGGGCAGTGGCTACACCTTC.

The rearrangement links TRBV3-1 to TRBJ2-7, with 9 bases matching TRBD1. V was clipped by 5 bases and J by 3 bases; unmatched bases: 2. CDR1 is LGHDT, CDR2 YNNKEL, per germline (reference sequence). The CDR3 totals 13 residues. CDR3 sequence: CASSVDRGYEQYF. CDR3 in DNA: TGTGCCAGCAGCGTGGACAGGGGCTACGAGCAGTACTTC.

This clonotype has more than one count but fewer than ten. This chain links TRBV19 with TRBJ2-3; TRBD1 aligns across 9 bases. There are 17 residues in the CDR3. V lost 5 bases, J lost 2 bases, and 11 bases stayed unmatched. CDR1 is LNHDA, CDR2 SQIVND, per germline (reference sequence). CDR3 nucleotides: TGTGCCAGTAGTCTCGGGACAGGGTCCCGCTTCACAGATACGCAGTATTTT. It yields the protein CASSLGTGSRFTDTQYF.

This clonotype was seen many times. The J gene is TRBJ2-7, the V gene TRBV7-6; D is unclear. The germline V and J ends were trimmed by 5 bases and 1 base, with 12 bases remaining between them. The CDR3 spans 14 residues. Per the germline V gene, CDR1 is SGHVS and CDR2 is FNYEAQ. CDR3 sequence reads: CASSPEDGSYEQYF. The DNA of the CDR3 is TGTGCCAGCAGCCCGGAAGACGGATCCTACGAGCAGTACTTC.

This clonotype was recorded many times. CDR3: CASSQRQGASGELFF. The CDR3 DNA is TGCGCCAGCAGCCAGAGACAGGGGGCTAGCGGGGAGCTGTTTTTT. V gene TRBV4-3 combines with J gene TRBJ2-2; 10 nucleotides align to TRBD1. Trimming cost V 3 bases and J 7 bases; bases outside gene matches: 5. This CDR3 region has 15 residues. The germline V gene encodes CDR1 LGHNA and CDR2 YSLEER.